The 24 T cell receptor beta chains given below trace back to one sample, sequenced in a study of T cells in Graves' hyperthyroidism and ophthalmopathy. TCR beta CDR3 regions were amplified from RNA. The HTBI primer set was used in a first-round RT-PCR of the TCR CDR3. TCRdb called the multiplex PCR reads again in MiXCR, with one record for every CDR3 protein. This repertoire shows about 250,000 distinct CDR3 sequences, 20% to 25% found once; its top ten account for roughly 60%. Sequencing was carried out using blood. Every receptor here comes from a man aged 25-45 years with Graves' ophthalmopathy.

This chain links TRBV28 with TRBJ1-2; D is possibly TRBD1 (6 bases). The CDR3 consists of 17 residues. V lost 3 bases, J lost 4 bases, and 21 bases lay in between. Germline V gene data show CDR1 as MDHEN and CDR2 as SYDVKM. CDR3 nucleotide sequence: TGTGCCAGCAGTTTGAGGGGACATCCGGCTAGTGGCTATGGCTACACCTTC. This codes for CASSLRGHPASGYGYTF.

This clonotype was seen a few times. The V and J genes are TRBV7-9 and TRBJ2-3, with 13 bases identical to TRBD2. Per germline, CDR1 SEHNR and CDR2 FQNEAQ (reference sequence). The length of the CDR3 is 16 residues. After removal of 4 bases from V and 7 bases from J, the junction contained 8 bases not matched to a gene. Here the CDR3 reads CASSSDRTSGGYTQYF. DNA for the CDR3: TGTGCCAGCAGCTCAGACCGGACTAGCGGGGGCTATACGCAGTATTTT.

There are many counts of this clonotype. V is TRBV18 and J is TRBJ2-7; TRBD2 matches 7 bases. Germline CDR1 KGHSH, CDR2 LQKENI. CDR3 length equals 15 residues. V gave up 1 base and J gave up 5 bases; unmatched junction bases: 8. The CDR3 DNA is TGTGCCAGCTCACCACGAAGCGGGGAGGGGAACGAGCAGTACTTC. It yields the protein CASSPRSGEGNEQYF.

This clonotype was seen a few times. The chain recombines TRBV9 with TRBJ2-3, with D maybe TRBD2 (7 bases). V was pared by 8 bases and J by 3 bases, with 25 bases between. Germline values: CDR1 SGDLS, CDR2 YYNGEE. This CDR3 has 17 amino acids. This CDR3 is CARGGRLGAFGTDTQYF. The CDR3 nucleotides read TGTGCCAGGGGGGGGCGCCTCGGAGCGTTTGGAACAGATACGCAGTATTTT.

This chain uses TRBV30 with TRBJ1-6; no firm D call. V was shortened by 1 base and J by 7 bases, with 17 bases between the two germline ends. Germline CDR1 is GTSNPN and CDR2 is SVGIG (reference sequence). The CDR3 extends over 16 amino acids. CDR3 protein: CAWSAKAAGVNSPLHF. The DNA for the CDR3 is TGTGCCTGGAGTGCAAAGGCGGCGGGAGTGAATTCACCCCTCCACTTT.

This clonotype was seen many times. The V call is TRBV20-1, the J call TRBJ2-7, with 7 bases identical to TRBD2. The CDR3 has 12 residues. The germline V gene encodes CDR1 DFQATT and CDR2 SNEGSKA (reference sequence). The trim removed 4 bases at V and 4 bases at J, leaving 4 bases unmatched. CDR3 in amino acids: CSATSSGYEQYF. As DNA, the CDR3 is TGCAGTGCTACCTCTAGCGGATACGAGCAGTACTTC.

This clonotype was observed a handful of times. The chain uses TRBV2 and TRBJ1-3; D not certain. Trimming stripped 6 bases from V and 4 bases from J, with 7 bases between. The germline gives CDR1 SNHLY, CDR2 FYNNEI. The length of the CDR3 is 12 residues. CDR3 nucleotide sequence: TGTGCCAGCAGGGAGGAGGGAAACACCATATATTTT. Amino acid sequence: CASREEGNTIYF.

Many counts were recorded for this clonotype. The genes are TRBV2 and TRBJ1-2; 9 bases align to TRBD1. This CDR3 is 14 amino acids long. V shed 5 bases, J shed 2 bases, and the junction held 3 bases outside the gene matches. Germline lookup yields CDR1 SNHLY and CDR2 FYNNEI. CDR3 sequence reads: CASSRQGVNYGYTF. Written as DNA, the CDR3 is TGTGCCAGCAGTCGACAGGGGGTAAACTATGGCTACACCTTC.

The genes are TRBV5-1 and TRBJ1-1; no clear D. V was clipped by 0 bases and J by 3 bases, with 6 bases between them. CDR1 and CDR2 from the germline V gene are SGHRS and YFSETQ. The CDR3 loop spans 13 amino acids. The CDR3 bases are TGCGCCAGCAGCTTGGGCCAGGACACTGAAGCTTTCTTT. Protein sequence: CASSLGQDTEAFF.

This chain joins TRBV20-1 and TRBJ2-7; 8 nucleotides agree with TRBD2. CDR3 size: 15 residues. Trimming removed 3 bases from V and 4 bases from J; junction bases left unmatched: 11. The germline V gene has CDR1 DFQATT and CDR2 SNEGSKA (reference sequence). The chain's CDR3 is CSASFPISGNYEQYF. CDR3 coding DNA: TGCAGTGCTAGCTTTCCCATTAGCGGGAATTACGAGCAGTACTTC.

CDR3 residues: CSVEGEQGYGYTF. In DNA, the CDR3 is TGCAGCGTTGAGGGCGAACAGGGCTATGGCTACACCTTC. V gene TRBV29-1 combines with J gene TRBJ1-2; maybe TRBD1 (6 bases). The CDR3 sequence is 13 residues long. The germline V gene encodes CDR1 SQVTM and CDR2 ANQGSEA. V gave up 3 bases and J gave up 4 bases, with 12 bases separating them.

The rearrangement joins TRBV28 to TRBJ1-5; 7 bases match TRBD1. CDR3 length: 17 residues. V lost 5 bases and J lost 0; bases outside the gene matches: 10. Germline V gives CDR1 MDHEN, CDR2 SYDVKM. The CDR3 DNA is TGTGCCAGCAGTGATCCGGGACAGATATATAGCAATCAGCCCCAGCATTTT. Translated: CASSDPGQIYSNQPQHF.

This clonotype came up a few times. The chain recombines TRBV6-5 with TRBJ2-7, with TRBD2 identical over 7 bases. The CDR3 totals 15 residues. Trimming cost V 6 bases and J 6 bases; bases outside gene matches: 14. The germline gives CDR1 MNHEY, CDR2 SVGAGI. The CDR3 loop is CASSHRGTIGGEQYF. CDR3 DNA: TGTGCCAGCAGCCACCGAGGGACTATAGGAGGCGAGCAGTACTTC.

This clonotype was counted ten times or more. The V call is TRBV7-9, the J call TRBJ1-1, with D maybe TRBD1 (6 bases). Germline V gene lookup returns CDR1 SEHNR and CDR2 FQNEAQ (reference sequence). This CDR3 contains 13 residues. V was pared by 8 bases and J by 2 bases, with 12 bases between. CDR3: CASSSQGNTEAFF. The CDR3 DNA reads as TGTGCCAGCTCATCACAGGGCAACACTGAAGCTTTCTTT.

In its sample, this clonotype was seen once. The J gene is TRBJ2-1, the V gene TRBV18, with D possibly matching TRBD2 (6 bases). The length of the CDR3 is 16 residues. V shed 0 bases and J shed 11 bases, with 20 bases lying between them. Germline lookup yields CDR1 KGHSH and CDR2 LQKENI. The chain's CDR3 is CASSPPRAVKAGKQFF. The CDR3 region has the DNA TGTGCCAGCTCACCACCTCGGGCAGTGAAGGCGGGGAAGCAGTTCTTC.

This clonotype came up a few times. V gene TRBV6-1 combines with J gene TRBJ2-7; tentative D call: TRBD2 (5 bases). Germline assignment: CDR1 MNHNS and CDR2 SASEGT. The CDR3 is 13 residues long. V lost 3 bases and J 6 bases, leaving 12 bases between the germline ends. The CDR3 sequence is CASSDGVLTEQYF. The CDR3 bases are TGTGCCAGCAGTGACGGGGTACTAACCGAGCAGTACTTC.

The chain links TRBV12-3 or TRBV12-4 to TRBJ2-5; TRBD2 matches at 7 bases. The V segment lost 5 bases and the J segment 2 bases; nucleotides outside the gene matches: 5. This CDR3 comprises 14 residues. This chain's CDR3 is CASSVSGKQETQYF. CDR3 bases: TGTGCCAGCAGTGTCAGCGGGAAGCAAGAGACCCAGTACTTC.

This clonotype was observed once. The chain has TRBV19 and TRBJ2-3; D is unresolved. Germline CDR1 LNHDA, CDR2 SQIVND (reference sequence). CDR3 size: 12 residues. The ends were cut back, 3 bases at V and 8 bases at J, with 9 bases in the middle. CDR3 nucleotides: TGTGCCAGTAGTATGAAAACTGGTACGCAGTATTTT. Encoded protein: CASSMKTGTQYF.

About this clonotype: Just one base apart from a much larger clone, this may be a read error. This rearrangement joins TRBV12-3 or TRBV12-4 to TRBJ1-1; no reliable D call. V was cut by 4 bases and J by 1 base, with 7 bases left in between. This CDR3 spans 13 amino acids. Here the CDR3 reads CASSYGENTEAFF. CDR3 coding DNA: TGTGCCAGCAGTTACGGGGAGAACACTGAAGCTTTCTTT.

The table lists this clonotype with many counts. This rearrangement joins TRBV2 to TRBJ2-7; TRBD1 might be the D (5 bases). V lost 3 bases and J lost 3, with 12 bases in between. There are 14 residues in the CDR3. Germline lookup yields CDR1 SNHLY and CDR2 FYNNEI. This CDR3 reads CASSEGQGNYEQYF. For the CDR3, the DNA is TGTGCCAGCAGTGAGGGGCAGGGAAACTACGAGCAGTACTTC.

The chain carries TRBV4-2 and TRBJ1-1, with 9 bases identical to TRBD1. Germline V gene lookup returns CDR1 LGHNA and CDR2 YNFKEQ. V gave up 8 bases and J gave up 3 bases; unmatched junction bases: 7. The CDR3 totals 14 residues. CDR3 bases: TGTGCCAGCTCGACCGGGACAGGGTACACTGAAGCTTTCTTT. This gives the protein CASSTGTGYTEAFF.

This chain connects TRBV28 to TRBJ2-2; TRBD2 is a possible D gene (6 bases). This CDR3 comprises 15 residues. Germline assignment: CDR1 MDHEN and CDR2 SYDVKM. CDR3 protein: CASDGGRSDTGELFF. As DNA, the CDR3 is TGTGCTAGCGACGGTGGGAGGAGCGACACCGGGGAGCTGTTTTTT.

This clonotype was seen at least ten times. The chain recombines TRBV28 with TRBJ1-5; 7 positions match TRBD1. This CDR3 has 15 residues. Trimming at V came to 5 bases and at J to 5 bases, leaving 9 bases not matched to a gene. In germline, CDR1 is MDHEN, CDR2 SYDVKM. In DNA, the CDR3 is TGTGCCAGCAGTCTCCCGACAGGGAGGCATCAGCCCCAGCATTTT. Protein product: CASSLPTGRHQPQHF.

To note about this clonotype: Compared with germline, one end of the junction differs, possibly owing to a read error. The chain links TRBV5-1 to TRBJ2-5, with TRBD2 identical over 8 bases. CDR1 is SGHRS and CDR2 is YFSETQ in the germline V gene. This CDR3 contains 16 residues. CDR3 sequence: CASSFGGRMGQGTQYF. The CDR3 DNA sequence: TGCGCCAGCAGCTTCGGCGGGAGGATGGGCCAAGGGACCCAGTACTTC.